Listed below are T cell receptor beta chains from one sample, sequenced in a study of blood T cell repertoires in COVID-19. Only in-frame clones appear in the TCRdb table, and some are missing; sequencing was by immunoSEQ multiplex PCR. Of under 200,000 clones listed, around 87% were seen once; the top ten hold around 0.63%. The sample comprised peripheral blood. Every receptor here comes from a man between 60 and 75 years old with COVID-19, enrolled during active disease. The CDR3 runs from the conserved cysteine through the conserved F or W. The D gene is left open where the match is weak. Clone size is not always given. Where it is, it says once, few, many or a class for expanded clones.

v_call	j_call	d_call	clone_size	cdr3_nt	cdr3_aa
TRBV6-5	TRBJ1-4	NA	NA	TGTGCCAGCAGTTCCGCAGGGGCGGGTAATGAAAAACTGTTTTTT	CASSSAGAGNEKLFF
TRBV28	TRBJ2-1	NA	NA	TGTGCCAGCCGCCCGGGGGGCCAGGGGGAGCAGTTCTTC	CASRPGGQGEQFF
TRBV5-1	TRBJ1-1	NA	NA	TGCGCCAGCAGCTTGGTTCGGGGGGACACTGAAGCTTTCTTT	CASSLVRGDTEAFF
TRBV27	TRBJ1-4	TRBD1	NA	TGTGCCAGCAGTTTAGGCCAGGGGGCGGGATTGACTAATGAAAAACTGTTTTTT	CASSLGQGAGLTNEKLFF
TRBV18	TRBJ2-2	TRBD1	NA	TGTGCCAGCTCACCCAACAGGGGGGACCTTACCGGGGAGCTGTTTTTT	CASSPNRGDLTGELFF
TRBV3-1/TRBV3-2	TRBJ1-6	NA	few	TGTGCCAGCAGCCAGGGCTTTCTCAATTCACCCCTCCACTTT	CASSQGFLNSPLHF
TRBV19	TRBJ2-2	TRBD2	NA	TGTGCCAGTAGTCCGGGACTAGTCGGGCGGCCCGGGGAGCTGTTTTTT	CASSPGLVGRPGELFF
TRBV29-1	TRBJ2-5	TRBD2	NA	TGCAGCGTTGAACACGGCCTTAGCGGGATCCTATGGGCCCAGTACTTC	CSVEHGLSGILWAQYF
TRBV6-5	TRBJ1-4	NA	NA	TGTGCCAGCAGTCGCCTGTCAGGGGTCGGGGAAAAACTGTTTTTT	CASSRLSGVGEKLFF
TRBV7-2	TRBJ2-5	NA	NA	TGTGCCAGCAGCCCCGGAGGAAGGGGGGAGACCCAGTACTTC	CASSPGGRGETQYF
TRBV6-5	TRBJ2-7	TRBD1	NA	TGTGCCAGCAGTTCTTGGACAGGGGGCGCCTACGAGCAGTACTTC	CASSSWTGGAYEQYF
TRBV5-6	TRBJ1-4	NA	NA	TGTGCCAGCAGCTTGTATGGCAGCGATGCAACTAATGAAAAACTGTTTTTT	CASSLYGSDATNEKLFF
TRBV7-9	TRBJ2-1	NA	NA	TGTGCCAGCAGCTTAACACTAGCTGCGGGTGAGCAGTTCTTC	CASSLTLAAGEQFF
TRBV3-1/TRBV3-2	TRBJ2-1	TRBD2	NA	TGTGCCAGCAGCCAAGGTCCAGCGGGGGGCTACAATGAGCAGTTCTTC	CASSQGPAGGYNEQFF
TRBV5-1	TRBJ2-1	TRBD1	NA	TGCGCCAGCAGCTTGCCCCTGGACAGGGGGCTATATGATAATGAGCAGTTCTTC	CASSLPLDRGLYDNEQFF
TRBV6-2/TRBV6-3	TRBJ1-5	NA	NA	TGTGCCAGCAGTTACGACAGGCCGGAGATTAGCAATCAGCCCCAGCATTTT	CASSYDRPEISNQPQHF
TRBV5-4	TRBJ2-3	NA	few	TGTGCCAGCAGCTACTGGGGACATAGCACAGATACGCAGTATTTT	CASSYWGHSTDTQYF
TRBV27	TRBJ1-2	TRBD1	NA	TGTGCCAGCAAGTCCCGGGACAGAGTCGGCTACACCTTC	CASKSRDRVGYTF
TRBV18	TRBJ1-1	NA	NA	TGTGCCAGCTCAGTATCCCCCGGGACACCTACTGAAGCTTTCTTT	CASSVSPGTPTEAFF
TRBV7-8	TRBJ1-1	NA	NA	TGTGCCAGCAGCTTAGCGGCCCTACGAGGCACTGAAGCTTTCTTT	CASSLAALRGTEAFF
TRBV6-1	TRBJ1-6	NA	NA	TGTGCCAGCAGTGAGTCGGGGTGGGATAATTCACCCCTCCACTTT	CASSESGWDNSPLHF
TRBV19	TRBJ2-1	TRBD2	NA	TGTGCCAGTAGCCCACGGGGGGGCCCCAACGATGAGCAGTTCTTC	CASSPRGGPNDEQFF
TRBV5-4	TRBJ2-4	TRBD2	few	TGTGCCAGCAGCTTCGGGACTAGAAGAACAGAAAACATTCAGTACTTC	CASSFGTRRTENIQYF
TRBV19	TRBJ1-5	NA	NA	TGTGCCACTGGGGGGGGACCCTATAGCAATCAGCCCCAGCATTTT	CATGGGPYSNQPQHF
TRBV2	TRBJ1-4	NA	NA	TGTGCCAGCAAGAGTGCAACTAATGAAAAACTGTTTTTT	CASKSATNEKLFF
TRBV29-1	TRBJ1-1	TRBD1	NA	TGCAGCGTTAAGGGGACAGTCCCTGAAGCTTTCTTT	CSVKGTVPEAFF
TRBV6-6	TRBJ2-2	NA	once	TGTGCCAGCAGTTACCCTCCACAGAACACCGGGGAGCTGTTTTTT	CASSYPPQNTGELFF
TRBV9	TRBJ1-2	TRBD1	once	TGTGCCAGCAGCGCAGAGGGACAGTCCAACTATGGCTACACCTTC	CASSAEGQSNYGYTF
TRBV25-1	TRBJ1-2	TRBD1	NA	TGTGCCAGCAGACAGGGGCATGGCTATGGCTACACCTTC	CASRQGHGYGYTF
TRBV14	TRBJ1-3	NA	NA	TGTGCCAGCTCGTTGGCATCCCCTGGAAACACCATATATTTT	CASSLASPGNTIYF
TRBV3-1/TRBV3-2	TRBJ1-1	NA	NA	TGTGCCAGCAGCCAGGCGAACACTGAAGCTTTCTTT	CASSQANTEAFF
TRBV11-2	TRBJ1-2	NA	NA	TGTGCCAGCAGCTTACAGGGAACTGGCTACACCTTC	CASSLQGTGYTF
TRBV5-1	TRBJ2-1	TRBD2	NA	TGCGCCAGCAGCTTGAGCGGGACGACCTACAATGAGCAGTTCTTC	CASSLSGTTYNEQFF
TRBV5-1	TRBJ2-3	TRBD1	NA	TGCGCCAGCAGCTTAACCGGGACAGGGCCCGATACGCAGTATTTT	CASSLTGTGPDTQYF
TRBV6-1	TRBJ1-5	NA	NA	TGTGCCAGCAGTGAGGTGAACAGGGCGGCGAATCAGCCCCAGCATTTT	CASSEVNRAANQPQHF
TRBV14	TRBJ1-1	NA	once	TGTGCCAGCAGCCAACCCCGAGAGGCTTTCTTT	CASSQPREAFF
TRBV6-5	TRBJ2-5	TRBD2	NA	TGTGCCAGCAGGCGGGAGGGAGAGACCCAGTACTTC	CASRREGETQYF
TRBV7-2	TRBJ1-1	NA	NA	TGTGCCAGCAGCGGACAGAGGAACACTGAAGCTTTCTTT	CASSGQRNTEAFF
TRBV7-9	TRBJ2-3	NA	NA	TGTGCCAGCAGCCTCACAGGGAACCCAAGCACAGATACGCAGTATTTT	CASSLTGNPSTDTQYF
TRBV29-1	TRBJ1-3	NA	few	TGCAGCGTGTCCGAGAGCTCTGGAAACACCATATATTTT	CSVSESSGNTIYF
TRBV18	TRBJ1-4	TRBD1	NA	TGTGCCAGCCCACCCGGGACAGGAGGAACTAATGAAAAACTGTTTTTT	CASPPGTGGTNEKLFF
TRBV15	TRBJ2-1	TRBD2	NA	TGTGCCACCAGCAGAGTTGCGGGAGGGCCGTTGGATGAGCAGTTCTTC	CATSRVAGGPLDEQFF
TRBV18	TRBJ1-2	NA	NA	TGTGCCAGCTCACTGGGGGGTGACTATGGCTACACCTTC	CASSLGGDYGYTF
TRBV7-2	TRBJ2-5	NA	few	TGTGCCAGCAGCTTAGATTCTCGGGAGACCCAGTACTTC	CASSLDSRETQYF
TRBV6-6	TRBJ2-7	NA	few	TGTGCCAGCAGTTACGGGGGGATAAACGAGCAGTACTTC	CASSYGGINEQYF
TRBV30	TRBJ1-5	NA	NA	TGTGCCTGGAATCATAGGGGGGGAAGCAATCAGCCCCAGCATTTT	CAWNHRGGSNQPQHF
TRBV7-9	TRBJ2-7	NA	NA	TGTGCCAGCGCCTCTGGGGCCGCATCCTACGAGCAGTACTTC	CASASGAASYEQYF
TRBV5-5	TRBJ2-7	TRBD2	NA	TGTGCCAGCAGTCAGCTAGCGGGAGTTCACGAGCAGTACTTC	CASSQLAGVHEQYF
TRBV19	TRBJ1-2	NA	NA	TGTGCCAGTAATAAGTGGCAGGGAACTAACTATGGCTACACCTTC	CASNKWQGTNYGYTF
TRBV7-2	TRBJ2-1	NA	once	TGTGCCAGCAGCTTAGTGGCCTCTTCTAGTCGGCAGTTCTTC	CASSLVASSSRQFF
TRBV6-5	TRBJ1-5	TRBD1	NA	TGTGCCAGCAGTTACCTCCGGGACAGGTTTTTACGGCCCCAGCATTTT	CASSYLRDRFLRPQHF
TRBV4-2	TRBJ1-5	TRBD1	NA	TGTGCCAGCAGCCAAGAAAATCCAGGGGGCACTCAGCCCCAGCATTTT	CASSQENPGGTQPQHF
TRBV24-1	TRBJ1-4	NA	once	TGTGCCACCAGTGACTCGGGAGGGGAGAGGGAAAAACTGTTTTTT	CATSDSGGEREKLFF
TRBV6-2/TRBV6-3	TRBJ2-7	NA	NA	TGTGCCAGCAGTTACAACGGCTACGAGCAGTACTTC	CASSYNGYEQYF
TRBV19	TRBJ2-6	TRBD1	NA	TGTGCCAGCCAGACAGGGCCAGCTGGGGCCAACGTCCTGACTTTC	CASQTGPAGANVLTF
TRBV5-1	TRBJ1-5	NA	NA	TGCGCCAGCAGCTTGGACCCCCTTGGCAGCAATCAGCCCCAGCATTTT	CASSLDPLGSNQPQHF